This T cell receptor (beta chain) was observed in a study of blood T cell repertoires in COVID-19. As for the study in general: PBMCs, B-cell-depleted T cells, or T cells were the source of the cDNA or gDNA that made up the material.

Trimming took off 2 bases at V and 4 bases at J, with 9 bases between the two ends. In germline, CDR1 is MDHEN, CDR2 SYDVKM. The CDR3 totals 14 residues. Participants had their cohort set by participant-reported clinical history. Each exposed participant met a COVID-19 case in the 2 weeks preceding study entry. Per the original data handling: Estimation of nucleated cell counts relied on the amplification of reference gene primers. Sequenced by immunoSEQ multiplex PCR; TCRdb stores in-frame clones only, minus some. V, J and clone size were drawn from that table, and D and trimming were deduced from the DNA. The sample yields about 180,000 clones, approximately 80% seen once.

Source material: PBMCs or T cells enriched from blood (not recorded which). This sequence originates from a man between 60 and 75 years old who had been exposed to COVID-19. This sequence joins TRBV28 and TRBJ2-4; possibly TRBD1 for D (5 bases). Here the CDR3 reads CASSLRAGKNIQYF. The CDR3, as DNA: TGTGCCAGCAGTTTAAGGGCAGGGAAAAACATTCAGTACTTC.